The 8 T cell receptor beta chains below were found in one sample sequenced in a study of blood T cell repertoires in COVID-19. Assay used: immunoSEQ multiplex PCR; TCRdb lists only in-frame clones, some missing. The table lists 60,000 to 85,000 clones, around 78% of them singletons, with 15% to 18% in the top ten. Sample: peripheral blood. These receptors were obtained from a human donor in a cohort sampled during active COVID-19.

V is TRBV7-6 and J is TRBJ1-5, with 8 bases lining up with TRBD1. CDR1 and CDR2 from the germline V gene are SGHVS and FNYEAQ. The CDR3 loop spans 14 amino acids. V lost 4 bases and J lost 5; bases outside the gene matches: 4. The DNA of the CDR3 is TGTGCCAGCAGCTCAAGACAGGGGTATCAGCCCCAGCATTTT. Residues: CASSSRQGYQPQHF.

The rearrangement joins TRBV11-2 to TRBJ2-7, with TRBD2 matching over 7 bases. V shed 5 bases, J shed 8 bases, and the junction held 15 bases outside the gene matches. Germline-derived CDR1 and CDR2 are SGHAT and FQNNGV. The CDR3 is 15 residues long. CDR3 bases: TGTGCCAGCAGCACCATTGGACTAGACGTGGTGAAGCAGTACTTC. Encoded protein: CASSTIGLDVVKQYF.

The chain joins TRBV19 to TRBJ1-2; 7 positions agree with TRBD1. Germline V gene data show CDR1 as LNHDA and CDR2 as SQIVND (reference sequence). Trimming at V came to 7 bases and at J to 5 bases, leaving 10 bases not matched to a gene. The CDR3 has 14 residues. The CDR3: CASKGGLGGYGYTF. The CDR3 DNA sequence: TGTGCCAGTAAAGGGGGCCTCGGGGGATATGGCTACACCTTC.

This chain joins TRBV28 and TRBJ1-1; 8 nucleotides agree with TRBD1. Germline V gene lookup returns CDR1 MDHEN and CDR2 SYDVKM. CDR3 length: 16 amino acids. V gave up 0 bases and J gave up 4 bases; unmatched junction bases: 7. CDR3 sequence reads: CASSLWDRAVGTEAFF. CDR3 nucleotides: TGTGCCAGCAGTTTATGGGACAGGGCTGTGGGCACTGAAGCTTTCTTT.

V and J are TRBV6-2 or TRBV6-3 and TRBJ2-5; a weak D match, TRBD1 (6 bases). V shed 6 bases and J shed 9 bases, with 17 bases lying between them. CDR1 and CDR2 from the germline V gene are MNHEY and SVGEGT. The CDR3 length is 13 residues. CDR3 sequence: CASSQGRGAAQYF. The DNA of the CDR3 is TGTGCCAGCAGCCAGGGCAGGGGTGCGGCCCAGTACTTC.

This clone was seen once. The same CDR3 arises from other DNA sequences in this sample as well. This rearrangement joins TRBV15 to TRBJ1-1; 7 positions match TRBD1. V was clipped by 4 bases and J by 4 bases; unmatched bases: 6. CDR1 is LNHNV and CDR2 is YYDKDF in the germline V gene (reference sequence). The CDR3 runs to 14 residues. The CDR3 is CATSTRQGGTEAFF. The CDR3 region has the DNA TGTGCCACCAGCACCAGACAGGGCGGCACTGAAGCTTTCTTT. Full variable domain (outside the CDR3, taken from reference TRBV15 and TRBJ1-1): DAMVIQNPRYQVTQFGKPVTLSCSQTLNHNVMYWYQQKSSQAPKLLFHYYDKDFNNEADTPDNFQSRRPNTSFCFLDIRSPGLGDTAMYLCATSTRQGGTEAFFGQGTRLTVV.

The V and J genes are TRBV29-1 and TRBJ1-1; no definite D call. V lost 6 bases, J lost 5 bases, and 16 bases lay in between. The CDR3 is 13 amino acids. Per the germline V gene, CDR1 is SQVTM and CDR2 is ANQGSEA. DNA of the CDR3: TGCAGCGTGGAGGGTCCCTTAGGGACTGAAGCTTTCTTT. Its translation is CSVEGPLGTEAFF.

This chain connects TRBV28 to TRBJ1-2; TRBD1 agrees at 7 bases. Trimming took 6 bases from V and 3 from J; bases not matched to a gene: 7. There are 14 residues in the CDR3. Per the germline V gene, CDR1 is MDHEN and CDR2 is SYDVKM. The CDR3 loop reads CASRRQGTDYGYTF. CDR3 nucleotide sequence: TGTGCCAGCAGGCGGCAGGGGACAGACTATGGCTACACCTTC.